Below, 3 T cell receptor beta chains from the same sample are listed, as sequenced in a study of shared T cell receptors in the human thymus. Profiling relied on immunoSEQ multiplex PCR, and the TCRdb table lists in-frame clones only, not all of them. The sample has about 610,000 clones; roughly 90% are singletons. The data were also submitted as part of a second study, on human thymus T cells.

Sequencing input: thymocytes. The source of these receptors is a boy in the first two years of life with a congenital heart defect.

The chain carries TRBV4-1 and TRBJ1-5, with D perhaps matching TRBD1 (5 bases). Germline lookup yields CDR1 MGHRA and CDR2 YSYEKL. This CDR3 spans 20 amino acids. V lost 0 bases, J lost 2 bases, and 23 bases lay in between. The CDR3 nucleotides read TGCGCCAGCAGCCAAGATCGGGCTGAGCAGGGAGGTGGTGGCAATCAGCCCCAGCATTTT. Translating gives CASSQDRAEQGGGGNQPQHF.

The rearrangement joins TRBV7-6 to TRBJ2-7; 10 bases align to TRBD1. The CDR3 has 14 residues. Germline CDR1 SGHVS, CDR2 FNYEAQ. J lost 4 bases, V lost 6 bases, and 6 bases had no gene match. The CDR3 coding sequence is TGTGCCAGCAGTATGCGGGACAGGGGATACGAGCAGTACTTC. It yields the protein CASSMRDRGYEQYF.

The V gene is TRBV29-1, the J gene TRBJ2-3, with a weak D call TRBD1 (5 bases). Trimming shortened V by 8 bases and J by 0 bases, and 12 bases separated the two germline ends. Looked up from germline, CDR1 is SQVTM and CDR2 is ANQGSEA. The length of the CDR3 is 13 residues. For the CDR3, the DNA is TGCAGCACGCCCCAGGGTAGCACAGATACGCAGTATTTT. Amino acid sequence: CSTPQGSTDTQYF.